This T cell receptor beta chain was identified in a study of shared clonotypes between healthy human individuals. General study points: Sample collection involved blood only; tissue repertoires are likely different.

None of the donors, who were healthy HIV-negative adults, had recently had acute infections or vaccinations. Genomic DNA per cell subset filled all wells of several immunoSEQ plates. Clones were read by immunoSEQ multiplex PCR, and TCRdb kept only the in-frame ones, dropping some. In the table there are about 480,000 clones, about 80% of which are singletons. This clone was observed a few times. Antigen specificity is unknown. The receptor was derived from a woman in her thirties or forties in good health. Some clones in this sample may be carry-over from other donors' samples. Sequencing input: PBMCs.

CDR3 loop: CASSLIGLGQGGQETQYF. Here the CDR3 DNA reads TGTGCCAGCAGCTTAATCGGGCTAGGTCAGGGAGGGCAAGAGACCCAGTACTTC. V and J are TRBV7-3 and TRBJ2-5, with 7 bases fitting TRBD2. The CDR3 extends over 18 amino acids. The germline CDR1 and CDR2 sequences are SGHTA and FQGTGA. Trimming cost V 1 base and J 2 bases; bases outside gene matches: 13. The full variable domain, with the rest looked up from reference TRBV7-3 and TRBJ2-5, is GAGVSQTPSNKVTEKGKYVELRCDPISGHTALYWYRQSLGQGPEFLIYFQGTGAADDSGLPNDRFFAVRPEGSVSTLKIQRTERGDSAVYLCASSLIGLGQGGQETQYFGPGTRLLVL.